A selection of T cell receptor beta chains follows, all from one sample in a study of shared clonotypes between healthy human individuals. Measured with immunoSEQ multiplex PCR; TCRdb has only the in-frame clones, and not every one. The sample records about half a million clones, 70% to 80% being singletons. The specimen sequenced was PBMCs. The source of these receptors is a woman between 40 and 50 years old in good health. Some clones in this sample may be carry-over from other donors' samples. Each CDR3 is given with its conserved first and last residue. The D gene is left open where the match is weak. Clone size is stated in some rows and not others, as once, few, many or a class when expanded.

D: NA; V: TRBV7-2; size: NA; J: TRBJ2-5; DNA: TGTGCCAGCAGCTCAAGAACCCAAGAGACCCAGTACTTC; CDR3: CASSSRTQETQYF
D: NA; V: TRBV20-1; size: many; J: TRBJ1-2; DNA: TGCAGTGCTTCAGGAGTTAGCTACACCTTC; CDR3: CSASGVSYTF
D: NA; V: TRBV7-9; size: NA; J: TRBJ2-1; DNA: TGTGCCAGCAGCCCCAGAAACAATGAGCAGTTCTTC; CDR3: CASSPRNNEQFF
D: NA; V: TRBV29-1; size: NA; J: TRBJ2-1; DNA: TGCAGCGTTGGTAGCGGAAACCTCTACAATGAGCAGTTCTTC; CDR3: CSVGSGNLYNEQFF
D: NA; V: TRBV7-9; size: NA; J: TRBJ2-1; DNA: TGTGCCAGCAGCTTTACGGGAGTAGGCTACAATGAGCAGTTCTTC; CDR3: CASSFTGVGYNEQFF
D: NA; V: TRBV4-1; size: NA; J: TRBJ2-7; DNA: TGCGCCAGCAGCCCGTTATGGGAGTCTTACGAGCAGTACTTC; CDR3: CASSPLWESYEQYF
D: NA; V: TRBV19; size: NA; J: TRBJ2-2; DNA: TGTGCCAGTAGTATTGAAGGTCGCACCGGGGAGCTGTTTTTT; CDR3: CASSIEGRTGELFF
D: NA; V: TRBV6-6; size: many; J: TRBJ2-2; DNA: TGTGCCAGCAGTTACGGGGACGACCCCACCGGGGAGCTGTTTTTT; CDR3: CASSYGDDPTGELFF
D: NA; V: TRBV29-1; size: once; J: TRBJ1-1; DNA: TGCAGCGCGGGAGTTGGGGGCATCGACACTGAAGCTTTCTTT; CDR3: CSAGVGGIDTEAFF
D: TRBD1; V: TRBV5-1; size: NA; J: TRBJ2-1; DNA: TGCGCCAGCAGCCCAGCGGGGACAGGGGGTTTCAATGAGCAGTTCTTC; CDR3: CASSPAGTGGFNEQFF
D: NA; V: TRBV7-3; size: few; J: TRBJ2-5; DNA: TGTGCCAGCAGCTTAACGGTACAAGAGACCCAGTACTTC; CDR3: CASSLTVQETQYF
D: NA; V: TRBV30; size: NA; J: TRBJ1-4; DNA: TGTGCCTGGAGCTCCGGGACCATCTATGAAAAACTGTTTTTT; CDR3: CAWSSGTIYEKLFF